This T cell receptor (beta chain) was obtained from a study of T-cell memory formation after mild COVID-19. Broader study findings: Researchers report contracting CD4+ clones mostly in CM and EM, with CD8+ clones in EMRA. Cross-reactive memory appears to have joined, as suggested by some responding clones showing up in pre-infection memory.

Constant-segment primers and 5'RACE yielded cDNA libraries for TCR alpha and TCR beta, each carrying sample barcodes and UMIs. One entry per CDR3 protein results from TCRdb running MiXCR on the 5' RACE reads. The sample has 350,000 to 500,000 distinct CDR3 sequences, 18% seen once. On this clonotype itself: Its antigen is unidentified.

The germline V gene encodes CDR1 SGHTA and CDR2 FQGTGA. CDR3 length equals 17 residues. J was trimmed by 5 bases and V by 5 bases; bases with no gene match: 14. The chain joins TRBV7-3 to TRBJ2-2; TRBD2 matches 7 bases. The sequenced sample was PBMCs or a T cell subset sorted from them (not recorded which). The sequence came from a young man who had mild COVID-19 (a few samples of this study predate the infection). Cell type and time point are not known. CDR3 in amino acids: CASSRTRADSWTGELFF. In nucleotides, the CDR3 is TGTGCCAGCAGCAGGACTAGGGCCGATTCCTGGACCGGGGAGCTGTTTTTT.